This T cell receptor (beta chain) was captured by sequencing in a study of T cell responses to AZD1222 COVID-19 vaccine. Findings and limits, study-wide: The study sampled repertoires only after the peak T cell response. Dominant at 160-218 and 743-854, vaccine-associated CD4 TCRs also spanned spike. Among the donors, most were white British and more were female, and clonal diversity was possibly underestimated. Only five to seven individuals given AZD1222 were seropositive at baseline.

Only in-frame clones appear in the TCRdb table, and some are missing; sequencing was by immunoSEQ multiplex PCR. The sample carries under 20,000 clones, 88% recorded once. Germline assignment: CDR1 MDHEN and CDR2 SYDVKM. CDR3 length: 16 residues. Between the trimmed V and J ends, which lost 3 bases and 4 bases, there was a span of 16 bases. A remark on this clone: Its antigen is as yet unknown.

This clonotype was sampled from an adult who received the AZD1222 COVID-19 vaccine. The sequencing used peripheral blood, collected 28 days after the second AZD1222 dose. This sequence joins TRBV28 and TRBJ1-5; a possible D gene is TRBD1 (6 bases). The CDR3: CASSFQVGAPNQPQHF. CDR3 DNA sequence: TGTGCCAGCAGTTTTCAAGTGGGGGCTCCTAATCAGCCCCAGCATTTT.